One T cell receptor (beta chain) is described in this entry. The J segment lost 3 bases and the V segment lost 4 bases, leaving 5 bases of the junction unmatched. The CDR3 runs 13 residues. Per the germline V gene, CDR1 is SQVTM and CDR2 is ANQGSEA. This record comes from a study of CD8 T cells in Susac syndrome. After extraction with the RNeasy kit, roughly 0.45 to 1 ug of the RNA was reverse transcribed using random hexamers. TCRdb ran MiXCR on the immunoSEQ multiplex PCR reads and lists one entry per CDR3 protein. This repertoire shows fewer than 350,000 distinct CDR3 sequences, 85% found once; its top ten account for around 0.22%.

Sequenced: CD8+ T cells from PBMCs. The chain employs TRBV29-1 and TRBJ1-1, with TRBD1 identical over 7 bases. The clonotype originates from a human donor with multiple sclerosis. CDR3 coding DNA: TGCAGCGTTGCAGGGGGTAGGGACACTGAAGCTTTCTTT. This codes for CSVAGGRDTEAFF.